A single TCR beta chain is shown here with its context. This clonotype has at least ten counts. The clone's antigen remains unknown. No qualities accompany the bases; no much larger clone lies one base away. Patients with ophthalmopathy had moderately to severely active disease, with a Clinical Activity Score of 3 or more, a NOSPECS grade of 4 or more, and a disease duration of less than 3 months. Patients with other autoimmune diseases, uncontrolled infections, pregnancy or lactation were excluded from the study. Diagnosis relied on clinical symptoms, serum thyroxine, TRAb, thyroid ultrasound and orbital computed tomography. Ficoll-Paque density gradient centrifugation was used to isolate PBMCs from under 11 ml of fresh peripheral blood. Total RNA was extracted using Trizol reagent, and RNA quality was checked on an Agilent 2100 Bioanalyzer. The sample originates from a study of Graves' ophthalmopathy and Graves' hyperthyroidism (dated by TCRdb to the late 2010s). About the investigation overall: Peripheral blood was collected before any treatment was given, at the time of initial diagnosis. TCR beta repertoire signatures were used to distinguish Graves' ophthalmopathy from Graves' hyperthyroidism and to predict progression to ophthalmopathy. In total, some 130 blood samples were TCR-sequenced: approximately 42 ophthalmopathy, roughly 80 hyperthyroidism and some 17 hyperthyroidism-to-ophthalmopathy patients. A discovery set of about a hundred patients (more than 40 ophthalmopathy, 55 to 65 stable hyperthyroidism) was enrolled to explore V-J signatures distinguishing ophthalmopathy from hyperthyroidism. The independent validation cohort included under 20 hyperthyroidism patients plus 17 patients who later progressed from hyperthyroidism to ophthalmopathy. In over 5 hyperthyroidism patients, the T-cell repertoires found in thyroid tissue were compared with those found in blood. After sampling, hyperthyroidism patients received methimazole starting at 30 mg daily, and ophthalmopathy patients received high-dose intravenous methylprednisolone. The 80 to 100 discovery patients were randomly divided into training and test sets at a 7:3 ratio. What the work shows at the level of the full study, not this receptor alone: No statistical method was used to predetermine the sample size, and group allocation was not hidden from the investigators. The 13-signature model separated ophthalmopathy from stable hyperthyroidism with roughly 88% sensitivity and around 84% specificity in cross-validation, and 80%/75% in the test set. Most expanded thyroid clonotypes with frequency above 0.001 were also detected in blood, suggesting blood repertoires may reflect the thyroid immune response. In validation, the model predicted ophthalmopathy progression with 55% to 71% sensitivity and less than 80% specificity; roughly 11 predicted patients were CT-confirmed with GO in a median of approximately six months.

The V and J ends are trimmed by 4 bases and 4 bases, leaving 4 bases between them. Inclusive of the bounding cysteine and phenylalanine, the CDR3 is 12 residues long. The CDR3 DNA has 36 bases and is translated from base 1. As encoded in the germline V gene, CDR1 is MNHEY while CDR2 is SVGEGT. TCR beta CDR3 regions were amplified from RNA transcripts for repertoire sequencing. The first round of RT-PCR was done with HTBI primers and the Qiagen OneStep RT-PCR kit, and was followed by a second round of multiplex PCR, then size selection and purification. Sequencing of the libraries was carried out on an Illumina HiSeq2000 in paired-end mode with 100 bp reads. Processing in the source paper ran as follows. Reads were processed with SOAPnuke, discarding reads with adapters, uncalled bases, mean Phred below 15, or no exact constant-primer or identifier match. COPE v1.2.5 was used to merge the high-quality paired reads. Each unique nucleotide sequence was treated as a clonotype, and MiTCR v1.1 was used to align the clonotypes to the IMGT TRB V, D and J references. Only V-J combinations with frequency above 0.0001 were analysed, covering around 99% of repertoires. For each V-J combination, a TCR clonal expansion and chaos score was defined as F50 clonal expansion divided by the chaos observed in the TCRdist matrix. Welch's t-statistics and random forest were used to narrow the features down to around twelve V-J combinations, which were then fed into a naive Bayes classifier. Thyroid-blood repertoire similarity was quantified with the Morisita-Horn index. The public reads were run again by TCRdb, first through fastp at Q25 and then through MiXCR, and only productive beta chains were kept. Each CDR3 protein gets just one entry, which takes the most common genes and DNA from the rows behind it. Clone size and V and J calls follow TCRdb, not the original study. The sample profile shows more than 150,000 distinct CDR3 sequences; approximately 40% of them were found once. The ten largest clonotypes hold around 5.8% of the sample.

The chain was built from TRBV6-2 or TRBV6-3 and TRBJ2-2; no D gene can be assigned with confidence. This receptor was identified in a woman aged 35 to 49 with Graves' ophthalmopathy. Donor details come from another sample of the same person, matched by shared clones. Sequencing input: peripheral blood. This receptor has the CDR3 CASSSFTGELFF. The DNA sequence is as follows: TGTGCCAGCAGTTCCTTCACCGGGGAGCTGTTTTTT.